The 26 T cell receptor beta chains listed next were all sequenced from one sample in a study of blood T cell repertoires in COVID-19. The method was immunoSEQ multiplex PCR; TCRdb's version includes in-frame clones alone and lacks a portion of them. Among about 220,000 clones listed, roughly 80% were seen once. Material for sequencing was PBMCs or T cells enriched from blood (not recorded which). These receptors were taken from a woman aged 50 to 60 who had been exposed to COVID-19.

This clone was detected once. The gene calls are TRBV27 and TRBJ1-2; D possibly corresponds to TRBD1 (6 bases). Trimming shortened V by 4 bases and J by 4 bases, and 10 bases separated the two germline ends. CDR1 MNHEY and CDR2 SMNVEV come from the germline V gene (reference sequence). CDR3 length: 13 amino acids. CDR3: CASSSQGPYGYTF. CDR3 in DNA: TGTGCCAGCAGTTCCCAGGGGCCCTATGGCTACACCTTC.

This clone has a single count. V is TRBV6-1 and J is TRBJ1-2; TRBD1 agrees at 8 bases. The CDR3 is made up of 16 amino acids. Trimming at V came to 2 bases and at J to 4 bases, leaving 9 bases not matched to a gene. Germline V gene data show CDR1 as MNHNS and CDR2 as SASEGT. This chain's CDR3 is CASSEYAGGRSYGYTF. CDR3 bases: TGTGCCAGCAGTGAATATGCAGGGGGCAGGAGCTATGGCTACACCTTC.

The chain combines TRBV6-5 with TRBJ2-7, with D possibly TRBD1 on 5 matching bases. V lost 11 bases, J lost 3 bases, and 14 bases lay in between. Germline CDR1 is MNHEY and CDR2 is SVGAGI. This CDR3 has 12 residues. In DNA, the CDR3 is TGTGCCGGAGAGACAGAGGACTACGAGCAGTACTTC. This encodes CAGETEDYEQYF.

V usage is TRBV2 and J usage is TRBJ1-1; perhaps TRBD1 as D (5 bases). CDR1 is SNHLY, CDR2 FYNNEI, per germline. V was trimmed by 7 bases and J by 3 bases, leaving 15 bases between them. The CDR3 is made up of 14 amino acids. For the CDR3, the DNA is TGTGCCAGCAATGGGGGGACCCTTTACACTGAAGCTTTCTTT. Protein: CASNGGTLYTEAFF.

This clone has more than one count but fewer than ten. In DNA form, the CDR3 reads TGTGCCAGCAGCCAAGTAAGAGGCAATGAGCAGTTCTTC. Translated: CASSQVRGNEQFF. The chain is built from TRBV14 and TRBJ2-1, with D hard to call. The germline V gene encodes CDR1 SGHDN and CDR2 FVKESK. V dropped 1 base and J dropped 6 bases, with 7 bases sitting between them. This CDR3 has 13 residues.

This chain joins TRBV7-8 and TRBJ2-7, with no clear D. In germline, CDR1 is SGHVS, CDR2 FQNEAQ. The CDR3 is made up of 14 amino acids. Trimming stripped 0 bases from V and 4 bases from J, with 10 bases between. CDR3 sequence reads: CASSLAGSPYEQYF. DNA for the CDR3: TGTGCCAGCAGCTTAGCGGGCAGCCCTTACGAGCAGTACTTC.

The chain joins TRBV6-5 to TRBJ2-7, with TRBD1 matching over 8 bases. Unmatched junction bases numbered 4, after V lost 5 bases and J lost 1 base. CDR3 length equals 14 residues. Germline V gene lookup returns CDR1 MNHEY and CDR2 SVGAGI. The CDR3 nucleotides read TGTGCCAGCAGTACCGGACAGGGATCCTACGAGCAGTACTTC. Translating it yields CASSTGQGSYEQYF.

This clone was recorded a few times. The CDR3 DNA reads as TGTGCCAGCAGCCAACCCCGGGGGTCCTACAATGAGCAGTTCTTC. The encoded protein is CASSQPRGSYNEQFF. The chain is built from TRBV4-2 and TRBJ2-1; maybe TRBD2 (6 bases). Germline CDR1 and CDR2: LGHNA and YNFKEQ. V was cut by 2 bases and J by 1 base, with 9 bases left in between. This CDR3 is 15 amino acids long.

In regard to this clone: Other DNA variants within this sample encode the same CDR3. This chain links TRBV9 with TRBJ1-2; D is unresolved. The CDR3 runs 13 residues. Deletions cut 1 base from V and 3 bases from J, with 7 bases between. CDR1 and CDR2 from the germline V gene are SGDLS and YYNGEE. CDR3 residues: CASSVPPDYGYTF. DNA of the CDR3: TGTGCCAGCAGCGTACCGCCGGACTATGGCTACACCTTC.

The CDR3 here is CASTATGKLHYGYTF. The CDR3 DNA follows: TGTGCCAGCACCGCGACAGGGAAGCTCCACTATGGCTACACCTTC. The J gene is TRBJ1-2, the V gene TRBV28; 7 positions match TRBD1. The J segment lost 3 bases and the V segment lost 7 bases, leaving 11 bases of the junction unmatched. The CDR3 is 15 amino acids. Germline V lookup: CDR1 MDHEN, CDR2 SYDVKM.

The genes are TRBV7-3 and TRBJ2-1; possibly TRBD1 for D (6 bases). Trimming cost V 0 bases and J 2 bases, with 11 bases left between them. CDR1 SGHTA and CDR2 FQGTGA come from the germline V gene. The CDR3 spans 16 residues. CDR3 bases: TGTGCCAGCAGCTTAACGCAGGGGAGTCCCTACAATGAGCAGTTCTTC. Amino acid sequence: CASSLTQGSPYNEQFF.

The chain links TRBV5-6 to TRBJ1-2; 7 bases match TRBD1. Trimming cost V 4 bases and J 8 bases; bases outside gene matches: 17. The length of the CDR3 is 16 residues. CDR1 is SGHDT, CDR2 YYEEEE, per germline. CDR3 loop: CASSRPTGEVSRGYTF. DNA of the CDR3: TGTGCCAGCAGCCGCCCAACAGGGGAGGTTTCTCGGGGCTACACCTTC.

The chain combines TRBV6-5 with TRBJ1-2; 7 bases agree with TRBD1. The V segment lost 4 bases and the J segment 4 bases; nucleotides outside the gene matches: 6. CDR1 and CDR2 from the germline V gene are MNHEY and SVGAGI. The CDR3 covers 14 residues. Here the CDR3 DNA reads TGTGCCAGCAGTTCCCGGGACAGATTCTATGGCTACACCTTC. Protein product: CASSSRDRFYGYTF.

The J gene is TRBJ1-1, the V gene TRBV12-2; the listed D gene, TRBD1, was not tested against the DNA. TRBV12-2 is described as a pseudogene. The CDR3 spans 20 residues. This CDR3 reads CASRLVELLTTGAFNTEAFF. CDR3 DNA sequence: TGTGCAAGTCGCTTAGTTGAGCTTTTAACGACAGGGGCATTTAACACTGAAGCTTTCTTT.

V usage is TRBV7-2 and J usage is TRBJ1-1; unclear D gene. The V gene lost 5 bases and the J gene lost 1 base, with 17 bases spanning the gap. The CDR3 loop spans 16 amino acids. From germline, CDR1 is SGHTA and CDR2 FQGNSA. This chain's CDR3 is CASSLRGGHPNTEAFF. The CDR3 coding sequence is TGTGCCAGCAGCCTTAGAGGAGGTCACCCGAACACTGAAGCTTTCTTT.

This chain links TRBV5-1 with TRBJ1-2; D remains ambiguous. This CDR3 has 15 residues. Per germline, CDR1 SGHRS and CDR2 YFSETQ. Trimming took off 2 bases at V and 5 bases at J, with 16 bases between the two ends. The CDR3 bases are TGCGCCAGCAGCTTAGACACAGCCTTTGGGTATGGCTACACCTTC. Translation gives CASSLDTAFGYGYTF.

The V and J genes are TRBV7-6 and TRBJ1-1, with a possible D match to TRBD1 (6 bases). The CDR3 has 16 amino acids. The germline CDR1 and CDR2 sequences are SGHVS and FNYEAQ. Deletions cut 4 bases from V and 3 bases from J, with 18 bases between. The chain's CDR3 is CASSSVAQGRDTEAFF. The CDR3, as DNA: TGTGCCAGCAGCTCGGTAGCACAGGGTCGGGACACTGAAGCTTTCTTT.

This clone was found once. The CDR3 region has the DNA TGTGCCAGCAGCTTAGCGGGAGGTACGCAGTATTTT. Translation: CASSLAGGTQYF. J is TRBJ2-3 and V is TRBV7-2; D perhaps matches TRBD2 (6 bases). The CDR3 loop spans 12 amino acids. Trimming removed 0 bases from V and 8 bases from J, with 6 bases in between. Germline V CDR1 and CDR2: SGHTA, FQGNSA.

The gene calls are TRBV12-3 or TRBV12-4 and TRBJ1-6, with D hard to call. Trimming took off 5 bases at V and 13 bases at J, with 9 bases between the two ends. The CDR3 sequence is 11 residues long. CDR3 bases: TGTGCCAGCAGTCTCTTCGCGCCCCTCCACTTT. Encoded protein: CASSLFAPLHF.

This clone occurred once. The chain combines TRBV19 with TRBJ1-1; TRBD1 is a possible D gene (6 bases). The germline CDR1 and CDR2 sequences are LNHDA and SQIVND (reference sequence). Trimming removed 9 bases from V and 3 bases from J, with 14 bases in between. This CDR3 has 13 residues. Written as DNA, the CDR3 is TGTGCCAGCTTCGGGACACCGTACACTGAAGCTTTCTTT. Translated, it gives CASFGTPYTEAFF.

The chain has TRBV24-1 and TRBJ2-1; 10 nucleotides match TRBD2. CDR3 length equals 17 residues. The junction had 10 bases not matched to a gene; V was cut back by 0 bases and J by 9 bases. Germline V gene lookup returns CDR1 KGHDR and CDR2 SFDVKD. The CDR3 protein is CATSDLRAGGLRSEQFF. CDR3 nucleotide sequence: TGTGCCACCAGTGATTTGAGAGCGGGGGGGCTTCGGAGTGAGCAGTTCTTC.

CDR3 sequence (DNA): TGTGCCACCAGTGACCGGACAGGCAATGAGCAGTTCTTC. This gives the protein CATSDRTGNEQFF. V usage is TRBV24-1 and J usage is TRBJ2-1, with 7 bases aligning to TRBD1. CDR1 is KGHDR, CDR2 SFDVKD, per germline. CDR3 length: 13 residues. V shed 4 bases and J 6 bases; nucleotides not matched to a gene: 2.

V is TRBV6-5 and J is TRBJ2-3; 7 bases align to TRBD2. The CDR3 totals 12 residues. CDR1 and CDR2 (germline): MNHEY, SVGAGI. Unmatched junction bases numbered 4, after V lost 8 bases and J lost 5 bases. CDR3 region: CASGSGGDTQYF. Written as DNA, the CDR3 is TGTGCCAGCGGCTCGGGGGGAGATACGCAGTATTTT.

Here the CDR3 reads CASSLGLAGGLIYNEQFF. The DNA for the CDR3 is TGTGCCAGCAGCCTTGGACTAGCGGGGGGCCTGATCTACAATGAGCAGTTCTTC. V and J are TRBV2 and TRBJ2-1; TRBD2 aligns across 14 bases. With V trimmed by 6 bases and J by 3 bases, 10 bases remained unmatched. Germline V gives CDR1 SNHLY, CDR2 FYNNEI. The CDR3 extends over 18 amino acids.

The genes are TRBV11-2 and TRBJ1-1, with a weak D call TRBD1 (5 bases). Looked up from germline, CDR1 is SGHAT and CDR2 is FQNNGV. V dropped 7 bases and J dropped 2 bases, with 17 bases sitting between them. The CDR3 is 15 amino acids. The CDR3 region is CASTPWGEGNTEAFF. The DNA for the CDR3 is TGTGCCAGCACCCCCTGGGGGGAAGGAAACACTGAAGCTTTCTTT.

The chain joins TRBV6-4 to TRBJ1-1; the match to TRBD1 covers 7 bases. Germline V gene sequence: CDR1 MRHNA, CDR2 SNTAGT. Trimming removed 3 bases from V and 6 bases from J; junction bases left unmatched: 7. CDR3 length: 14 residues. CDR3 DNA sequence: TGTGCCAGCAGTGAGAGGCGACAGGGCTCTGAAGCTTTCTTT. Amino acids: CASSERRQGSEAFF.